This TCR beta chain emerged from a study of OX40 agonist ivuxolimab in advanced cancers. Study summary: Clinicians treated patients with ivuxolimab, an agonistic anti-OX40 (CD134) antibody.

Clones were sequenced by immunoSEQ multiplex PCR, and TCRdb holds only the in-frame ones, with some missing. Among fewer than 85,000 clones listed, roughly 80% were seen once. The count of this clone is one. The sample in question was CD4+ or CD8+ T cells sorted from blood, obtained in a trial of the OX40 agonist ivuxolimab. The sequence came from an adult with an advanced solid tumor such as melanoma, head and neck, liver or kidney cancer.

In DNA form, the CDR3 reads TGTGCCAGCAGAGGGACAGCTACCTATAGCAATCAGCCCCAGCATTTT. The encoded protein is CASRGTATYSNQPQHF. The V gene is TRBV2, the J gene TRBJ1-5; 7 bases agree with TRBD1. The CDR3 totals 16 residues. V gave up 6 bases and J gave up 0 bases; unmatched junction bases: 8. Germline CDR1 is SNHLY and CDR2 is FYNNEI.